This TCR beta chain was identified during a study of T cell responses to AZD1222 COVID-19 vaccine. Study results and caveats: Spike-specific TCR breadth and depth rose after two AZD1222 doses. Every sample of the repertoires postdated the peak T cell response. Only a handful of AZD1222 recipients were seropositive at baseline. CD4 TCRs linked to vaccination spanned spike, dominating at 160-218 and 743-854.

TCRdb keeps only in-frame clones here, not all; method: immunoSEQ multiplex PCR. Among some 110,000 clones listed, roughly 89% were seen once. Details on this clone: The antigen remains unidentified.

Here the sequenced sample was peripheral blood, taken 28 days after the second AZD1222 dose. This TCR came from an adult who received the AZD1222 COVID-19 vaccine.

CDR3 residues: CASSVQNEQFF. As DNA, the CDR3 is TGTGCCAGCAGCGTACAGAATGAGCAGTTCTTC. The chain is built from TRBV9 and TRBJ2-1; D is unclear. Germline CDR1 reads SGDLS; CDR2 reads YYNGEE. This CDR3 has 11 residues. The V gene lost 1 base and the J gene lost 7 bases, with 3 bases spanning the gap.